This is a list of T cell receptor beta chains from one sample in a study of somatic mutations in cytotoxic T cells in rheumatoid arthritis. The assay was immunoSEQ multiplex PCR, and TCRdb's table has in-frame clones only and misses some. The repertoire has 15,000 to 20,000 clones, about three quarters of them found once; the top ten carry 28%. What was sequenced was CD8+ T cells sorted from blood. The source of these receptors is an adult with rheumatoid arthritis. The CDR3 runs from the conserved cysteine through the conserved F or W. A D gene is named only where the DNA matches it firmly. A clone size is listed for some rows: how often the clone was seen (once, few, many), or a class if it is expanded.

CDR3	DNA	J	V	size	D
CAISGGSSGYTF	TGTGCCATCAGTGGAGGGTCCTCCGGCTACACCTTC	TRBJ1-2	TRBV10-3	NA	NA
CASSQDEPVYGGELFF	TGTGCCAGCAGCCAAGATGAGCCGGTCTATGGCGGGGAGCTGTTTTTT	TRBJ2-2	TRBV4-2	NA	NA
CASSLIVFAYEQYF	TGCGCCAGCAGCCTCATTGTGTTTGCCTACGAGCAGTACTTC	TRBJ2-7	TRBV4-1	NA	NA
CASSPASDLSTDTQYF	TGCGCCAGCAGCCCCGCTAGCGATCTAAGCACAGATACGCAGTATTTT	TRBJ2-3	TRBV10-2	NA	NA
CASSLTGGEQYF	TGTGCCAGCAGTTTAACGGGTGGCGAGCAGTACTTC	TRBJ2-7	TRBV27	NA	NA
CASSIGGGLRRGYTF	TGTGCCAGTAGTATCGGCGGTGGACTTAGGCGTGGCTACACCTTC	TRBJ1-2	TRBV19	NA	NA
CASSKPPGTQYF	TGTGCCAGCAGTAAACCCCCAGGGACCCAGTACTTC	TRBJ2-5	TRBV2	NA	NA
CASSQGLGITQYF	TGCGCCAGCAGCCAAGGTTTGGGGATTACCCAGTACTTC	TRBJ2-5	TRBV4-1	NA	NA
CASSQVVTGLTEAFF	TGTGCCAGCAGCCAAGTGGTCACAGGGCTCACTGAAGCTTTCTTT	TRBJ1-1	TRBV4-2	few	NA
CAWSRNREGYGYTF	TGTGCCTGGAGCCGAAACAGGGAGGGCTATGGCTACACCTTC	TRBJ1-2	TRBV30	NA	NA
CASSLDRYGYTF	TGTGCCAGCAGCTTGGACCGGTATGGCTACACCTTC	TRBJ1-2	TRBV5-4	once	NA
CASSLVGSGDYGYTF	TGTGCCAGCAGCTTAGTCGGCTCTGGGGACTATGGCTACACCTTC	TRBJ1-2	TRBV7-9	NA	NA
CASSVVGGWDTEAFF	TGTGCCAGCAGCGTAGTGGGAGGGTGGGACACTGAAGCTTTCTTT	TRBJ1-1	TRBV9	NA	NA
CASSVEGWGYNEQFF	TGTGCCAGCAGCGTAGAGGGCTGGGGATACAATGAGCAGTTCTTC	TRBJ2-1	TRBV9	NA	NA
CASRTGTSGYEQYF	TGTGCCAGCAGGACGGGGACTAGCGGTTACGAGCAGTACTTC	TRBJ2-7	TRBV5-4	once	TRBD2
CASSVALTGGNTEAFF	TGTGCCAGCAGCGTAGCTCTAACAGGGGGTAACACTGAAGCTTTCTTT	TRBJ1-1	TRBV9	NA	TRBD1
CASSLELTENYGYTF	TGTGCCAGCAGCTTAGAACTGACAGAGAACTATGGCTACACCTTC	TRBJ1-2	TRBV11-2	NA	NA
CASSPSGNEQYF	TGTGCCAGCAGCCCATCAGGGAACGAGCAGTACTTC	TRBJ2-7	TRBV28	NA	NA
CASGSFEGASDTQYF	TGTGCCAGCGGCAGCTTCGAAGGGGCTAGCGATACGCAGTATTTT	TRBJ2-3	TRBV11-2	NA	NA
CASRVGGAYTDTQYF	TGTGCCAGCCGAGTCGGCGGGGCCTACACAGATACGCAGTATTTT	TRBJ2-3	TRBV5-4	NA	NA
CASSEWNGGRVHGYTF	TGTGCCAGCAGTGAATGGAACGGGGGCAGGGTCCATGGCTACACCTTC	TRBJ1-2	TRBV25-1	NA	NA
CASSSSDSGNTIYF	TGTGCCAGCAGCTCCAGCGACTCTGGAAACACCATATATTTT	TRBJ1-3	TRBV5-4	NA	NA
CASSPLGGANTDTQYF	TGTGCCAGCAGCCCGCTCGGGGGGGCGAACACAGATACGCAGTATTTT	TRBJ2-3	TRBV5-8	NA	TRBD2
CASSLAGEPGNTIYF	TGTGCCAGCAGCTTAGCGGGGGAACCTGGAAACACCATATATTTT	TRBJ1-3	TRBV7-9	few	NA
CACDQGGGYTF	TGTGCCTGCGACCAGGGAGGAGGCTACACCTTC	TRBJ1-2	TRBV30	NA	NA
CASSLVSAAIYEQYF	TGTGCCAGCAGCTTAGTGTCAGCGGCAATCTACGAGCAGTACTTC	TRBJ2-7	TRBV11-2	NA	NA
CASSLGQGQPQHF	TGTGCCAGCAGCTTAGGTCAAGGGCAGCCCCAGCATTTT	TRBJ1-5	TRBV7-9	NA	NA
CASSEGGSGANVLTF	TGTGCCAGCAGTGAGGGGGGCTCTGGGGCCAACGTCCTGACTTTC	TRBJ2-6	TRBV6-1	NA	NA
CASSLGPGPLQFF	TGTGCCAGCAGCTTGGGTCCGGGACCACTCCAGTTCTTC	TRBJ2-1	TRBV5-6	NA	NA
CASKRLAGGPNEQFF	TGTGCCAGCAAGAGGCTAGCGGGAGGGCCGAATGAGCAGTTCTTC	TRBJ2-1	TRBV2	NA	TRBD2
CASSVAGGVTGELFF	TGTGCCAGCAGCGTAGCTGGGGGGGTCACCGGGGAGCTGTTTTTT	TRBJ2-2	TRBV9	NA	TRBD2
CASSEWKRDNSPLHF	TGTGCCAGCAGCGAGTGGAAACGAGATAATTCACCCCTCCACTTT	TRBJ1-6	TRBV2	NA	NA
CATTPERGSGANVLTF	TGTGCCACCACTCCCGAGCGGGGCTCTGGGGCCAACGTCCTGACTTTC	TRBJ2-6	TRBV19	NA	TRBD2
CASSFRRGPGELFF	TGTGCCAGCAGCTTCAGGAGAGGCCCCGGGGAGCTGTTTTTT	TRBJ2-2	TRBV7-9	NA	NA
CASSLGPGSLGELFF	TGTGCCAGCAGCTTAGGTCCCGGGTCGCTCGGGGAGCTGTTTTTT	TRBJ2-2	TRBV7-8	NA	NA
CASSDSVGTGCYEQYF	TGTGCCAGCAGTGACTCGGTAGGGACAGGGTGCTACGAGCAGTACTTC	TRBJ2-7	TRBV6-4	NA	TRBD1
CASSLEWGEETQYF	TGTGCCAGCAGCTTGGAGTGGGGAGAGGAGACCCAGTACTTC	TRBJ2-5	TRBV5-4	NA	NA
CASSYGVGTGGYEQYF	TGTGCCAGCAGTTACGGCGTCGGGACAGGTGGCTACGAGCAGTACTTC	TRBJ2-7	TRBV6-5	NA	TRBD1
CASGLWVTDTQYF	TGTGCTAGTGGTTTGTGGGTCACAGATACGCAGTATTTT	TRBJ2-3	TRBV12-5	NA	NA
CASSYLPAREQYF	TGTGCCAGCAGCTATTTACCGGCACGGGAGCAGTACTTC	TRBJ2-7	TRBV7-9	NA	NA
CASSSTAGTEAFF	TGTGCCAGCAGTTCAACTGCGGGCACTGAAGCTTTCTTT	TRBJ1-1	TRBV6-5	NA	NA
CASSITGELFF	TGTGCCAGCAGCATTACCGGGGAGCTGTTTTTT	TRBJ2-2	TRBV9	NA	NA
CATSSGPGNDYGYTF	TGTGCCACCAGCAGCGGACCGGGGAACGACTATGGCTACACCTTC	TRBJ1-2	TRBV15	NA	NA
CASSLGTVQYF	TGTGCCAGCAGCTTAGGGACGGTGCAGTACTTC	TRBJ2-5	TRBV7-2	NA	NA
CASSSGRELFF	TGTGCCAGCAGCTCGGGCCGGGAGCTGTTTTTT	TRBJ2-2	TRBV11-2	NA	NA
CAGRTTRGPTNEKLFF	TGCGCCGGCCGGACCACCAGGGGTCCCACTAATGAAAAACTGTTTTTT	TRBJ1-4	TRBV10-1	NA	NA
CASSPGHTSSTDTQYF	TGCGCCAGCAGCCCGGGACATACGTCTAGCACAGATACGCAGTATTTT	TRBJ2-3	TRBV4-1	NA	NA
CASSFAGGSTYEQYF	TGTGCCAGCAGTTTTGCGGGAGGCTCGACCTACGAGCAGTACTTC	TRBJ2-7	TRBV27	NA	TRBD2
CASSLLILAGVTFF	TGTGCCAGCAGTTTGTTGATACTAGCGGGGGTTACATTCTTC	TRBJ2-7	TRBV28	NA	TRBD2
CASSQDSDTSYEQYF	TGCGCCAGCAGCCAAGACTCGGACACCTCCTACGAGCAGTACTTC	TRBJ2-7	TRBV4-1	few	NA
CASSEQGAGELFF	TGTGCCAGCAGCGAACAGGGGGCCGGGGAGCTGTTTTTT	TRBJ2-2	TRBV5-6	NA	TRBD1
CASSVAVTSYGELFF	TGTGCCAGCAGCGTAGCCGTGACTAGCTATGGGGAGCTGTTTTTT	TRBJ2-2	TRBV9	few	TRBD2
CASSQGWSGGTETQYF	TGCGCCAGCAGCCAAGGGTGGAGCGGGGGGACGGAGACCCAGTACTTC	TRBJ2-5	TRBV4-1	NA	TRBD2
CASSLRGGADTEAFF	TGTGCCAGCAGTCTCCGAGGGGGGGCCGACACTGAAGCTTTCTTT	TRBJ1-1	TRBV2	few	NA
CAGTRTGPYAEAFF	TGTGCCGGCACTAGGACAGGGCCTTACGCTGAAGCTTTCTTT	TRBJ1-1	TRBV28	once	TRBD1
CASSLDWERNYGYTF	TGTGCCAGCAGTTTAGACTGGGAGAGAAACTATGGCTACACCTTC	TRBJ1-2	TRBV28	NA	NA
CASSSLGGGVNEQFF	TGTGCCAGCAGCTCCCTCGGGGGGGGTGTAAATGAGCAGTTCTTC	TRBJ2-1	TRBV13	NA	TRBD2
CTSSQRLAGGRGTDTQYF	TGCACCAGCAGCCAACGGCTAGCGGGGGGCCGGGGCACAGATACGCAGTATTTT	TRBJ2-3	TRBV1	NA	NA